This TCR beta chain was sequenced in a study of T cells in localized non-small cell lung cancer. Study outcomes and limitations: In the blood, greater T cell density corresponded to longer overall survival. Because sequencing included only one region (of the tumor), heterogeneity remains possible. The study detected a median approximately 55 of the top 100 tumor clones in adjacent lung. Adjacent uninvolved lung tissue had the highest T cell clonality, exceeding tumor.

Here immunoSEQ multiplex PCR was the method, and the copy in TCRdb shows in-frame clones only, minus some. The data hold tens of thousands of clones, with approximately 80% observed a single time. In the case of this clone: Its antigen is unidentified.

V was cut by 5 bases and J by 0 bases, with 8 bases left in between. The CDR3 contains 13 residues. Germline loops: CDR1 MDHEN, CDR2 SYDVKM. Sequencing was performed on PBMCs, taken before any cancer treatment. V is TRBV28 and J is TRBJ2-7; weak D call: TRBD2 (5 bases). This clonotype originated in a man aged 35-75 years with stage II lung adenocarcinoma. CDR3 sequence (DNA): TGTGCCAGCAGTCCCAGCGGCTCCTACGAGCAGTACTTC. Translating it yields CASSPSGSYEQYF.